What follows is one TCR beta chain and its context. Its specificity is not known. These data originate in a study of cytomegalovirus exposure and HLA in healthy donors. The wider study: Unique TCRs from HLA-typed donors, 75 million to 100 million of them, were held in an early data release. Of the donors genotyped, a few hundred in all, over 80% fell in the Caucasian-associated ancestry cluster.

Researchers ran the PCR with 60 Vbeta and 13 Jbeta primers. Here immunoSEQ multiplex PCR was the method, and the copy in TCRdb shows in-frame clones only, minus some. This sample has fewer than 120,000 clones, with approximately 80% found just once. Germline V gene lookup returns CDR1 SGHRS and CDR2 YFSETQ. J gave up 6 bases and V 6 bases, and 5 bases lay outside the gene matches. This CDR3 has 14 amino acids. Regarding the study as a whole: With later analysis, a missense DCLRE1C variant became linked to TCR beta V- and J-gene trimming.

V is TRBV5-1 and J is TRBJ2-1; 11 bases agree with TRBD2. Sequencing was carried out using PBMCs. The receptor comes from a woman aged 60 to 75 in good health and CMV-seropositive. The CDR3, as DNA: TGCGCCAGCATAGCGGGAGGGCCTGCCAATGAGCAGTTCTTC. Translation gives CASIAGGPANEQFF.